The 29 T cell receptor beta chains below all came from one sample that was sequenced in a study of shared clonotypes between healthy human individuals. Here immunoSEQ multiplex PCR was the method, and the copy in TCRdb shows in-frame clones only, minus some. Of some 500,000 clones in the sample, approximately 95% were seen once. Sequencing was performed on naive CD4+ T cells sorted from blood. As for subset: CD45RA+ positively selected. The source is a woman in her 30s in good health.

J is TRBJ2-5 and V is TRBV29-1; 8 nucleotides match TRBD2. The DNA end is a closer match to TRBJ2-7, so the J assignment may be wrong. Germline assignment: CDR1 SQVTM and CDR2 ANQGSEA. The CDR3 extends over 14 amino acids. CDR3 region: CSVGLTSGSYEQYF. The CDR3 DNA reads TGCAGCGTTGGGTTAACTAGCGGTTCCTACGAGCAGTACTTC.

This sequence joins TRBV10-3 and TRBJ1-5; possible D gene TRBD1, 5 bases. This CDR3 contains 13 residues. Germline V CDR1 and CDR2: ENHRY, SYGVKD. The V end was cut by 6 bases, the J end by 6 bases, with 12 bases between. DNA of the CDR3: TGTGCCATCAGAGGGACTGGGGGTCAGCCCCAGCATTTT. This encodes CAIRGTGGQPQHF.

This chain connects TRBV6-4 to TRBJ2-2, with D uncertain. V was cut by 4 bases and J by 0 bases, with 12 bases left in between. The CDR3 covers 16 residues. The germline V gene encodes CDR1 MRHNA and CDR2 SNTAGT. The CDR3 spells CASSVNSFSNTGELFF. The CDR3 DNA reads TGTGCCAGCAGTGTAAACAGTTTTTCGAACACCGGGGAGCTGTTTTTT.

This chain connects TRBV5-1 to TRBJ1-2; maybe TRBD1 (6 bases). The V gene lost 0 bases and the J gene lost 2 bases, with 11 bases spanning the gap. The CDR3 runs 15 residues. Per germline, CDR1 SGHRS and CDR2 YFSETQ. For the CDR3, the DNA is TGCGCCAGCAGCTTGGGTCTCAGGGGAAACTATGGCTACACCTTC. This sequence encodes CASSLGLRGNYGYTF.

The V and J genes are TRBV19 and TRBJ2-1; no firm D call. V lost 3 bases and J 8 bases, leaving 20 bases between the germline ends. The CDR3 has 16 amino acids. CDR1 and CDR2 (germline): LNHDA, SQIVND (reference sequence). The CDR3 DNA follows: TGTGCCAGTAGTATTTTGCCGAAGTTAGACGCCCATGAGCAGTTCTTC. This translates into CASSILPKLDAHEQFF.

This sequence joins TRBV18 and TRBJ2-3; D gene ambiguous. This CDR3 spans 15 amino acids. The ends were cut back, 3 bases at V and 2 bases at J, with 12 bases in the middle. Germline CDR1 and CDR2: KGHSH and LQKENI. The CDR3 coding sequence is TGTGCCAGCTCACCCCTAGAAGGCTTCACAGATACGCAGTATTTT. Encoded protein: CASSPLEGFTDTQYF.

This sequence joins TRBV6-1 and TRBJ1-2; 7 nucleotides align to TRBD1. J gave up 4 bases and V 6 bases, and 2 bases lay outside the gene matches. The CDR3 consists of 12 residues. Germline V gene sequence: CDR1 MNHNS, CDR2 SASEGT. This CDR3 is CASRAGGYGYTF. Here the CDR3 DNA reads TGTGCCAGCAGGGCAGGGGGCTATGGCTACACCTTC.

The rearrangement links TRBV7-6 to TRBJ2-5; D uncertain. Germline V gene data show CDR1 as SGHVS and CDR2 as FNYEAQ. Trimming pared 5 bases from V and 5 bases from J, leaving 6 bases between. The CDR3 spans 11 residues. The chain's CDR3 is CASSPTETQYF. The CDR3 region has the DNA TGTGCCAGCAGCCCAACCGAGACCCAGTACTTC.

The chain couples TRBV4-1 to TRBJ2-5; 12 positions match TRBD2. The J call is uncertain, as TRBJ2-7 better fits the DNA end. The CDR3 has 15 amino acids. In germline, CDR1 is MGHRA, CDR2 YSYEKL. The DNA of the CDR3 is TGCGCCAGCAGCCCCGGGACTAGCGGGTACTACGAGCAGTACTTC. Translation gives CASSPGTSGYYEQYF.

The rearrangement links TRBV2 to TRBJ2-7; D remains unclear. The CDR3 is 12 amino acids. CDR1 and CDR2 (germline): SNHLY, FYNNEI. Trimming removed 6 bases from V and 2 bases from J, with 8 bases in between. The DNA of the CDR3 is TGTGCCAGCAGGGTAACTACCTACGAGCAGTACTTC. Translation gives CASRVTTYEQYF. The full variable domain, in which reference TRBV2 and TRBJ2-7 provide the parts outside the CDR3, is EPEVTQTPSHQVTQMGQEVILRCVPISNHLYFYWYRQILGQKVEFLVSFYNNEISEKSEIFDDQFSVERPDGSNFTLKIRSTKLEDSAMYFCASRVTTYEQYFGPGTRLTVT.

The chain is built from TRBV27 and TRBJ2-5; D might be TRBD1 (6 bases). The tail of the sequence fits TRBJ2-7 better, so the J call may be wrong. CDR1 is MNHEY, CDR2 SMNVEV, per germline (reference sequence). The CDR3 sequence is 15 residues long. The CDR3 nucleotides are TGTGCCAGCAGTTTGGCAGGGGATAACCACTACGAGCAGTACTTC. This encodes CASSLAGDNHYEQYF.

CDR3 region: CASNGERETTFYEQYF. The CDR3 nucleotides read TGTGCCAGCAACGGAGAGAGGGAAACAACTTTCTACGAGCAGTACTTC. This sequence joins TRBV11-2 and TRBJ2-7, with D tentatively TRBD2 (5 bases). V was pared by 7 bases and J by 3 bases, with 22 bases between. The CDR3 is 16 amino acids. CDR1 SGHAT and CDR2 FQNNGV come from the germline V gene.

This chain links TRBV6-5 with TRBJ2-5; possible D gene TRBD1, 5 bases. This CDR3 has 15 residues. Germline CDR1 reads MNHEY; CDR2 reads SVGAGI. Trimming left V 5 bases short and J 0 bases short, with 13 bases between. CDR3 nucleotides: TGTGCCAGCAGTCCAACCCGGACAAACCAAGAGACCCAGTACTTC. The encoded protein is CASSPTRTNQETQYF.

This sequence joins TRBV28 and TRBJ1-5, with 9 bases that match TRBD1. CDR3 length: 14 residues. Per the germline V gene, CDR1 is MDHEN and CDR2 is SYDVKM. J gave up 3 bases and V 7 bases, and 4 bases lay outside the gene matches. The CDR3 here is CASTRDRVNQPQHF. The CDR3 nucleotides read TGTGCCAGCACGCGGGACAGGGTCAATCAGCCCCAGCATTTT.

The rearrangement links TRBV6-6 to TRBJ2-2; 7 positions agree with TRBD1. The V gene end was trimmed by 6 bases and the J gene end by 7 bases; junction bases not matched to a gene: 8. The CDR3 consists of 14 residues. Germline V gene data show CDR1 as MNHNY and CDR2 as SVGAGI (reference sequence). CDR3 protein: CASSSGQSFGELFF. The CDR3 nucleotides are TGTGCCAGCAGCTCGGGACAGTCGTTCGGGGAGCTGTTTTTT.

The chain's CDR3 is CASSSDRALETQYF. The CDR3 DNA follows: TGTGCCAGCAGCTCGGACAGGGCGTTAGAGACCCAGTACTTC. The chain links TRBV7-8 to TRBJ2-5; 8 bases agree with TRBD1. Germline CDR1 reads SGHVS; CDR2 reads FQNEAQ. With V trimmed by 4 bases and J by 4 bases, 5 bases remained unmatched. The CDR3 spans 14 residues.

V and J are TRBV18 and TRBJ2-1; D possibly corresponds to TRBD1 (6 bases). This CDR3 has 16 residues. Trimming removed 3 bases at V and 6 bases at J, with 18 bases between. Germline loops: CDR1 KGHSH, CDR2 LQKENI. CDR3 in DNA: TGTGCCAGCTCACCGGACAGCCCGGTACAAGGCAATGAGCAGTTCTTC. Encoded protein: CASSPDSPVQGNEQFF.

The chain carries TRBV13 and TRBJ1-1, with no clear D. Germline CDR1 PRHDT, CDR2 FYEKMQ (reference sequence). With 1 base removed from V and 11 bases from J, the gap between germline ends came to 11 bases. This CDR3 region has 12 residues. The CDR3 DNA reads as TGTGCCAGCAGCTTAGTAGGGTCGTTCGCTTTCTTT. Protein sequence: CASSLVGSFAFF.

This rearrangement joins TRBV5-4 to TRBJ2-7; 11 bases are a match to TRBD2. Germline lookup yields CDR1 SGHNT and CDR2 YYREEE (reference sequence). The CDR3 consists of 18 residues. The J segment lost 4 bases and the V segment lost 4 bases, leaving 16 bases of the junction unmatched. CDR3 DNA: TGTGCCAGCAGCGGTACAGGGTCTCCGACTAGCGGGGCTTACGAGCAGTACTTC. Translation gives CASSGTGSPTSGAYEQYF.

In nucleotides, the CDR3 is TGTGCCAGCAGTGAACTAGCGGGAGGTTCCGGGGAGACCCAGTACTTC. It encodes CASSELAGGSGETQYF. This chain connects TRBV2 to TRBJ2-5; 11 nucleotides match TRBD2. The V segment lost 2 bases and the J segment 5 bases; nucleotides outside the gene matches: 7. Germline CDR1 SNHLY, CDR2 FYNNEI. The CDR3 is made up of 16 amino acids. Drawing the rest from reference TRBV2 and TRBJ2-5, the complete variable domain is EPEVTQTPSHQVTQMGQEVILRCVPISNHLYFYWYRQILGQKVEFLVSFYNNEISEKSEIFDDQFSVERPDGSNFTLKIRSTKLEDSAMYFCASSELAGGSGETQYFGPGTRLLVL.

The CDR3 is CASRRQGLKDEKLFF. CDR3 DNA sequence: TGCGCCAGCAGACGACAGGGGCTAAAGGATGAAAAACTGTTTTTT. The J gene is TRBJ1-4, the V gene TRBV4-1; 8 bases line up with TRBD1. Per germline, CDR1 MGHRA and CDR2 YSYEKL. This CDR3 has 15 residues. Unmatched junction bases numbered 9, after V lost 6 bases and J lost 6 bases.

V and J are TRBV19 and TRBJ1-5; 7 positions match TRBD1. Germline CDR1 and CDR2: LNHDA and SQIVND (reference sequence). This CDR3 region has 13 residues. V lost 5 bases, J lost 3 bases, and 1 base stayed unmatched. The CDR3 loop reads CASSDRVNQPQHF. The CDR3 region has the DNA TGTGCCAGTAGTGACAGGGTCAATCAGCCCCAGCATTTT.

This chain uses TRBV6-4 with TRBJ1-2; 10 bases match TRBD1. With 6 bases clipped from V and 13 bases from J, the junction kept 8 bases outside the gene matches. This CDR3 region has 12 residues. The germline gives CDR1 MRHNA, CDR2 SNTAGT. In nucleotides, the CDR3 is TGTGCCAGCAGACGGACAGGGGGTGTTGCCACCTTC. It codes for CASRRTGGVATF.

DNA for the CDR3: TGTGCCAGCAGTGAACGGGTCGCAGGGGACCGGGGCGAGCAGTACTTC. Protein sequence: CASSERVAGDRGEQYF. V is TRBV6-1 and J is TRBJ2-7; the D gene is possibly TRBD1 (6 bases). CDR3 length: 16 amino acids. V lost 2 bases to trimming and J lost 6 bases, with 20 bases between them. Germline V gives CDR1 MNHNS, CDR2 SASEGT.

V usage is TRBV7-9 and J usage is TRBJ2-3, with 15 nucleotides matching TRBD2. The CDR3 is 17 amino acids. After removal of 4 bases from V and 2 bases from J, the junction contained 4 bases not matched to a gene. Germline CDR1 and CDR2: SEHNR and FQNEAQ (reference sequence). The CDR3, as DNA: TGTGCCAGCAGCTCCGGGACTAGCGGGAGGTTCACAGATACGCAGTATTTT. As protein: CASSSGTSGRFTDTQYF. The whole variable domain, remainder taken from reference TRBV7-9 and TRBJ2-3, is DTGVSQNPRHKITKRGQNVTFRCDPISEHNRLYWYRQTLGQGPEFLTYFQNEAQLEKSRLLSDRFSAERPKGSFSTLEIQRTEQGDSAMYLCASSSGTSGRFTDTQYFGPGTRLTVL.

In regard to this clone: Other DNA sequences of this sample code for an identical CDR3. The genes are TRBV30 and TRBJ1-2; unclear D gene. Trimming shortened V by 2 bases and J by 4 bases, and 5 bases separated the two germline ends. The CDR3 is made up of 11 amino acids. Germline CDR1 is GTSNPN and CDR2 is SVGIG (reference sequence). CDR3 coding DNA: TGTGCCTGGAGTCGGGCCTATGGCTACACCTTC. Its protein product is CAWSRAYGYTF.

J is TRBJ1-1 and V is TRBV7-8, with 7 bases identical to TRBD1. This CDR3 spans 14 amino acids. The V gene's germline CDR1 is SGHVS and CDR2 FQNEAQ. The ends lost 4 bases at V and 1 base at J; junction bases unmatched: 3. CDR3 sequence: CASSWTGRNTEAFF. Written as DNA, the CDR3 is TGTGCCAGCAGCTGGACAGGCCGGAACACTGAAGCTTTCTTT.

The J gene is TRBJ2-1, the V gene TRBV5-4; 9 positions agree with TRBD2. With 4 bases clipped from V and 4 bases from J, the junction kept 6 bases outside the gene matches. The CDR3 has 15 residues. The germline CDR1 and CDR2 sequences are SGHNT and YYREEE (reference sequence). DNA for the CDR3: TGTGCCAGCAGCCCGTCGGGACTAGCATACAATGAGCAGTTCTTC. The encoded protein is CASSPSGLAYNEQFF.

This rearrangement joins TRBV7-8 to TRBJ2-7, with D perhaps matching TRBD1 (5 bases). The CDR3 sequence is 15 residues long. Germline V lookup: CDR1 SGHVS, CDR2 FQNEAQ. Trimming shortened V by 0 bases and J by 6 bases, and 15 bases separated the two germline ends. The CDR3 is CASSLALGTGAEQYF. DNA of the CDR3: TGTGCCAGCAGCTTAGCGCTTGGTACAGGCGCCGAGCAGTACTTC. The variable domain in full, completed from reference TRBV7-8 and TRBJ2-7, reads GAGVSQSPRYKVAKRGQDVALRCDPISGHVSLFWYQQALGQGPEFLTYFQNEAQLDKSGLPSDRFFAERPEGSVSTLKIQRTQQEDSAVYLCASSLALGTGAEQYFGPGTRLTVT.